In this sample, the clone carrying this T cell receptor beta chain turned up once. As yet, its antigen is unknown. This sample's time point: newly diagnosed, previously untreated cHL patient sample. Acting as the comparison were PBMCs from newly diagnosed, untreated classical Hodgkin lymphoma. The sample is drawn from a study of PD-1 blockade in classical Hodgkin lymphoma. Study findings and constraints: Reports described newly diagnosed patients as having lower baseline TCR diversity than healthy donors. Sources of repertoire differences remain undefined, possibly disease activity or prior therapy.

Method: immunoSEQ multiplex PCR; TCRdb's copy keeps in-frame clones and lacks some. The table has over 60,000 clones, 85% to 95% seen once. The TCR comes from a human donor with classical Hodgkin lymphoma. The sample was peripheral blood mononuclear cells (PBMCs).

The CDR3 spells CASSPQQGFEETQYF. The CDR3 DNA follows: TGTGCCAGCTCACCACAGCAGGGTTTCGAAGAGACCCAGTACTTC. The V gene is TRBV18, the J gene TRBJ2-5; a weak D match, TRBD1 (5 bases). V lost 1 base, J lost 3 bases, and 12 bases lay in between. The CDR3 spans 15 residues. The germline gives CDR1 KGHSH, CDR2 LQKENI.